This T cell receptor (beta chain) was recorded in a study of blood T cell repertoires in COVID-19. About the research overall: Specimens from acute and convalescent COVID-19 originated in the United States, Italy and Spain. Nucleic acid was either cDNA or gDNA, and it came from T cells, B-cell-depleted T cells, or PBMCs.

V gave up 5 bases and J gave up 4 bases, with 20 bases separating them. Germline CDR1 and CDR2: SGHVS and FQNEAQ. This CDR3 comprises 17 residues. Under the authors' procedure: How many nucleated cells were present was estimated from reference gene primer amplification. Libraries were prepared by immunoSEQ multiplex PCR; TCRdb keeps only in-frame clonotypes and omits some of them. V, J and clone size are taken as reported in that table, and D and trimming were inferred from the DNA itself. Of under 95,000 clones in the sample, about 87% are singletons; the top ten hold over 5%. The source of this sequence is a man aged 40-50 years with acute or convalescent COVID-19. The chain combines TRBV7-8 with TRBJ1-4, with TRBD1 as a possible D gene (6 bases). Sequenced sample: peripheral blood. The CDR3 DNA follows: TGTGCCAGCAGCCCGAGGGGGAGGGGGGCCTTTAATGAAAAACTGTTTTTT. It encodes CASSPRGRGAFNEKLFF.